The source of this T cell receptor beta chain is a study of tumor-infiltrating lymphocytes in localized non-small cell lung cancer (dated by TCRdb to the early 2020s). About the investigation overall: The cohort covered several histologies, both smokers and never-smokers, and patients whose samples were collected after neoadjuvant chemotherapy. For a few dozen patients, immunoSEQ T-cell fraction was compared between paired tumor and uninvolved lung. TCR sequencing was one of several integrated assays, alongside flow cytometry, multiplex immunofluorescence, RNA-seq, exome sequencing and proteomics, applied to the same patients. In total, the ICON cohort consisted of approximately 140 surgical patients with localized non-small cell lung cancer who had their tumors resected. Resected tumor tissue and uninvolved lung tissue described as non-adjacent to the tumor were contributed by each patient, with both tissues obtained from the same patient.

This clone has only one observation. Its antigen is not yet known. The record has no base qualities; no much larger clone is one base away. General conclusions and limits of the study: Higher T cell infiltration in tumors than in uninvolved lung tissue was supported by TCRbeta sequencing, consistent with immunofluorescence CD3 counts. The TCR-derived T-cell fraction showed no difference between the flow cytometry-defined immunotypes IM1 (good prognosis) and IM2 (poor prognosis). No association of tumor T-cell fraction from TCR sequencing with recurrence-free survival was found (p = 0.61). Assay coverage differed among patients according to how much tissue was available, so only a subset of the cohort had TCR sequencing. Because different assays used different pieces of the same tissue, technical variation could not be distinguished from intratumor heterogeneity.

Patient enrollment in ICON started in the first half of 2016, and the final patient was enrolled in the second half of 2018. In a subcohort of 76 patients, fresh tumor and matched uninvolved tissue were collected for in-depth immune analyses, with TCR sequencing among those analyses. DNA isolated from bulk tissue, without cell sorting, was used for TCR sequencing. The germline V gene specifies KGHSH as CDR1 and LQKENI as CDR2. At the junction V is shortened by 4 bases and J by 0 bases, with 10 bases in between. Its CDR3 holds 14 amino acids, cysteine through phenylalanine. Solely the CDR3 DNA is kept, with 42 bases framed from the first base. The T-cell fraction in tumor and uninvolved lung tissue was provided by TCR sequencing with the immunoSEQ assay. The authors processed their data as follows. For survival analysis, patients were split into high (upper tertile) and low (lower two tertiles) T-cell fraction groups and compared by log-rank test. A signed-rank test was used to check for differences in T-cell fraction between paired tumor and uninvolved lung. TCRdb limited this immuneACCESS table to in-frame rearrangements with V and J called. A share of clones is missing; checked studies link under half to unresolved V genes, and the rest is unexplained. V, J and clone size were drawn from that table, and D and trimming were deduced from the DNA. Present in this sample are roughly 7,000 clones, around 70% of which were seen just once. Jointly, the top ten make up 9.5% to 15% of the sample.

Source material: lung tumor tissue. This sequence was found in a human donor with non-small cell lung cancer. This chain joins TRBV18 to TRBJ2-7, with the D assignment possibly TRBD1 or TRBD2, given 5 matching bases for each. This receptor has the CDR3 CASSRGPSSYEQYF. The nucleotides read TGTGCCAGCTCACGGGGACCGTCCTCCTACGAGCAGTACTTC.